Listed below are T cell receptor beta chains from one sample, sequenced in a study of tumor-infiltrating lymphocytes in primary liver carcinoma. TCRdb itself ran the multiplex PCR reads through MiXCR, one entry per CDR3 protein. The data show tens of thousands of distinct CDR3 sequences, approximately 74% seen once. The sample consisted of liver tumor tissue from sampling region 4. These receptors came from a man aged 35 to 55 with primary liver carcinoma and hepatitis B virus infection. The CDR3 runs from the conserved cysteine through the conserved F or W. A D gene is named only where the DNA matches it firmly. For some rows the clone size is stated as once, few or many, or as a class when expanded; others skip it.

cdr3_aa: CASCPRGDPSYEQYF
cdr3_nt: TGTGCCAGCTGCCCCCGCGGAGATCCCTCTTACGAGCAGTACTTC
v_call: TRBV6-5
j_call: TRBJ2-7
clone_size: NA
d_call: NA

cdr3_aa: CASSYSRENYGYTF
cdr3_nt: TGTGCCAGCAGTTACTCGAGGGAGAACTATGGCTACACCTTC
v_call: TRBV6-5
j_call: TRBJ1-2
clone_size: many
d_call: NA

cdr3_aa: CVSSRGGTGDRANCGYTF
cdr3_nt: TGTGTCAGCAGCCGCGGGGGGACAGGGGACCGAGCTAACTGTGGCTACACCTTC
v_call: TRBV12-3/TRBV12-4
j_call: TRBJ1-2
clone_size: NA
d_call: TRBD1

cdr3_aa: CASSSRLAGVYEQYF
cdr3_nt: TGTGCCAGCAGTTCGCGACTAGCGGGGGTTTACGAGCAGTACTTC
v_call: TRBV12-3/TRBV12-4
j_call: TRBJ2-7
clone_size: many
d_call: TRBD2

cdr3_aa: CASSFSGRGETQYF
cdr3_nt: TGTGCCAGCAGCTTTAGCGGGAGAGGAGAGACCCAGTACTTC
v_call: TRBV7-2
j_call: TRBJ2-5
clone_size: few
d_call: TRBD2

cdr3_aa: CASRHGTGNYGYTF
cdr3_nt: TGTGCCAGCAGACACGGGACAGGGAATTATGGCTACACCTTC
v_call: TRBV6-5
j_call: TRBJ1-2
clone_size: many
d_call: TRBD1

cdr3_aa: CASSHNPGTTSTDTYYF
cdr3_nt: TGTGCCAGCAGCCATAATCCCGGGACCACTAGCACAGATACGTATTATTTT
v_call: TRBV14
j_call: TRBJ2-3
clone_size: NA
d_call: NA

cdr3_aa: CASSSPRARNTDTQYF
cdr3_nt: TGTGCCAGCAGCTCCCCGCGGGCCCGGAACACAGATACGCAGTATTTT
v_call: TRBV7-9
j_call: TRBJ2-3
clone_size: once
d_call: NA

cdr3_aa: CASSDRDTGELFF
cdr3_nt: TGTGCCAGCAGTGACCGGGACACCGGGGAGCTGTTTTTT
v_call: TRBV6-4
j_call: TRBJ2-2
clone_size: many
d_call: NA

cdr3_aa: CASSLESSISYEQYF
cdr3_nt: TGTGCCAGCAGCTTAGAATCAAGTATCTCTTACGAGCAGTATTTC
v_call: TRBV11-1
j_call: TRBJ2-7
clone_size: NA
d_call: NA

cdr3_aa: CTVGEFNEQFF
cdr3_nt: TGCACCGTCGGGGAATTTAATGAGCAGTTCTTC
v_call: TRBV29-1
j_call: TRBJ2-1
clone_size: many
d_call: NA

cdr3_aa: CASSEAYMLGQYF
cdr3_nt: TGTGCCAGCAGTGAAGCGTATATGTTAGGGCAGTACTTC
v_call: TRBV6-1
j_call: TRBJ2-7
clone_size: many
d_call: NA

cdr3_aa: CASSPDRRETQYF
cdr3_nt: TGTGCCAGCAGCCCGGACAGGCGGGAGACCCAGTACTTC
v_call: TRBV28
j_call: TRBJ2-5
clone_size: many
d_call: TRBD1

cdr3_aa: CASSLSGYGSEQFF
cdr3_nt: TGCGCCAGCAGCCTGTCGGGATACGGCAGTGAGCAGTTCTTC
v_call: TRBV4-1
j_call: TRBJ2-1
clone_size: NA
d_call: NA

cdr3_aa: CASSPSSSYEQYF
cdr3_nt: TGTGCCAGCAGCCCATCCTCCTCCTACGAGCAGTACTTC
v_call: TRBV7-9
j_call: TRBJ2-7
clone_size: medium-sized
d_call: NA

cdr3_aa: CAGSLSAGEGYEQYF
cdr3_nt: TGTGCCGGCAGCTTATCCGCGGGAGAGGGTTACGAGCAGTACTTC
v_call: TRBV7-6
j_call: TRBJ2-7
clone_size: NA
d_call: TRBD2

cdr3_aa: CASVGSSYDEQFF
cdr3_nt: TGCGCTAGTGTTGGTTCCTCCTACGATGAGCAGTTCTTC
v_call: TRBV12-5
j_call: TRBJ2-1
clone_size: NA
d_call: NA